This TCR beta chain was sequenced in a study of regulatory T cells in long-lasting Graves disease. Time point described: newly diagnosed GD, antithyroid drugs for less than 3 months. PBMC-extracted RNA yielded the TCR library. This CDR3 has 15 amino acids. Germline trimming cut 3 bases from V and 8 bases from J; bases unmatched to any gene: 6. Germline CDR1 and CDR2: SNHLY and FYNNEI. HTBI primers from iRepertoire and Arm-PCR of CDR3 regions yielded the TCR beta libraries. TCRdb fed the multiplex PCR reads into MiXCR, producing one record per CDR3 protein. The repertoire consists of around 460,000 distinct CDR3 sequences, with approximately 14% occurring once and the leading ten covering more than 15%. Separately, the same data were catalogued under a study of T cells in Graves' hyperthyroidism and ophthalmopathy.

The sample was peripheral blood mononuclear cells (PBMCs), taken at new diagnosis, from a patient treated with antithyroid drugs. The origin of this receptor is a woman aged 50 to 60 with Graves disease. The chain couples TRBV2 to TRBJ2-1; 11 bases line up with TRBD2. CDR3 nucleotide sequence: TGTGCCAGCAGTGAGGGTAGCGGGAGGGTCTATGAGCAGTTCTTC. It specifies CASSEGSGRVYEQFF.